The 10 T cell receptor beta chains below were found in one sample sequenced in a study of glioma-infiltrating T cells. The iRepertoire nested amplicon-rescue multiplex PCR amplified TCR alpha and beta CDR3s from RNA. TCRdb ran MiXCR on the multiplex PCR reads and lists one entry per CDR3 protein. The sample lists approximately 90,000 distinct CDR3 sequences, around 23% occurring once. Sequenced material: glioma tissue, nonneoplastic brain tissue, or PBMCs (not recorded which). The receptor source for this set is a human donor with low-grade glioma or glioblastoma, undergoing nonglioma brain surgery, or in good health (not recorded which).

The chain combines TRBV6-2 or TRBV6-3 with TRBJ1-6; D perhaps matches TRBD1 (5 bases). This CDR3 is built from 13 residues. Germline V CDR1 and CDR2: MNHEY, SVGEGT. CDR3 protein: CAGSSTENSPLHF. DNA for the CDR3: TGTGCTGGCAGTTCGACAGAGAATTCACCCCTCCACTTT.

To note about this clonotype: Likely a read error: the CDR3 ends without its conserved phenylalanine or tryptophan. The genes are TRBV19 and TRBJ2-5; 11 nucleotides line up with TRBD2. The germline gives CDR1 LNHDA, CDR2 SQIVND (reference sequence). The CDR3 runs to 15 residues. The V segment lost 8 bases and the J segment 3 bases; nucleotides outside the gene matches: 8. This CDR3 is CASSPGLAGKETQYL. In DNA form, the CDR3 reads TGTGCCAGTTCACCCGGACTAGCGGGTAAAGAGACCCAGTACCTC.

This clonotype was recorded at least ten times. The rearrangement uses TRBV7-9 and TRBJ2-3; no clear D gene. With 3 bases removed from V and 0 bases from J, the gap between germline ends came to 7 bases. Germline loops: CDR1 SEHNR, CDR2 FQNEAQ (reference sequence). CDR3 size: 14 residues. This CDR3 reads CASSFGRSTDTQYF. The DNA for the CDR3 is TGTGCCAGCAGCTTTGGCAGGAGCACAGATACGCAGTATTTT.

This clonotype was recorded many times. The V and J genes are TRBV2 and TRBJ1-5; 7 nucleotides align to TRBD1. From germline, CDR1 is SNHLY and CDR2 FYNNEI. V trimming: 2 bases; J trimming: 0 bases; junction bases outside the gene matches: 1. CDR3 length: 15 residues. The CDR3 spells CASSEWDSSNQPQHF. The CDR3 DNA sequence: TGTGCCAGCAGTGAATGGGACAGTAGCAATCAGCCCCAGCATTTT. Using reference TRBV2 and TRBJ1-5 for the parts outside the CDR3, the full variable domain is EPEVTQTPSHQVTQMGQEVILRCVPISNHLYFYWYRQILGQKVEFLVSFYNNEISEKSEIFDDQFSVERPDGSNFTLKIRSTKLEDSAMYFCASSEWDSSNQPQHFGDGTRLSIL.

A single count supports this clonotype. This likely comes from a read error, as the CDR3 has no conserved phenylalanine or tryptophan at its end. The chain employs TRBV24-1 and TRBJ1-1; D gene ambiguous. From germline, CDR1 is KGHDR and CDR2 SFDVKD. V was shortened by 2 bases and J by 8 bases, with 14 bases between the two germline ends. CDR3 size: 14 residues. As DNA, the CDR3 is TGTGCCACCAGTGATTCAAGCAGGCCCTACGAAGCTTTCCTT. Translation: CATSDSSRPYEAFL.

Concerning this clonotype itself: One junction end does not reproduce the germline sequence, and a read error may be involved. The chain links TRBV12-3 or TRBV12-4 to TRBJ1-3, with D perhaps TRBD1 (6 bases). The CDR3 spans 16 residues. CDR3 in amino acids: CASSLEGGGSGNTTYF. In nucleotides, the CDR3 is TGTGCCAGCAGTTTAGAGGGTGGGGGCAGCGGAAACACCACATATTTT.

This clonotype was seen only a few times. The chain joins TRBV10-3 to TRBJ1-4; D gene ambiguous. The V gene lost 10 bases and the J gene lost 2 bases, with 11 bases spanning the gap. This CDR3 region has 13 residues. Per the germline V gene, CDR1 is ENHRY and CDR2 is SYGVKD. CDR3 sequence: CATTGSTNEKLFF. The CDR3 DNA follows: TGTGCCACTACGGGGTCGACTAATGAAAAACTGTTTTTT.

This clonotype appeared many times. The chain is built from TRBV7-2 and TRBJ1-5; D unresolved. Germline CDR1 SGHTA, CDR2 FQGNSA. The CDR3 runs 13 residues. The ends were cut back, 4 bases at V and 8 bases at J, with 12 bases in the middle. CDR3 in amino acids: CASSSLTGEPQHF. In DNA form, the CDR3 reads TGTGCCAGCAGCTCCCTCACTGGGGAGCCCCAGCATTTT.

This clonotype was counted many times. This chain uses TRBV6-2 or TRBV6-3 with TRBJ2-5, with D hard to call. CDR3 length equals 14 residues. V lost 7 bases and J lost 5, with 17 bases in between. The germline V gene has CDR1 MNHEY and CDR2 SVGEGT. CDR3 protein: CASTNPPRPETQYF. CDR3 bases: TGTGCCAGCACCAACCCCCCCCGACCGGAGACCCAGTACTTC.

This clonotype has a count of ten or more. CDR3 coding DNA: TGTGCCAGCAGCGGGGGGGGTGGTGGCTACACCTTC. This encodes CASSGGGGGYTF. This chain connects TRBV27 to TRBJ1-2; maybe TRBD1 (5 bases). CDR1 and CDR2 (germline): MNHEY, SMNVEV (reference sequence). The CDR3 has 12 residues. The V and J ends lost 6 bases and 7 bases respectively, with 12 bases between them.